This T cell receptor (beta chain) originates from a study of early T cells in non-severe SARS-CoV-2 infection. The overall study: Sequencing of unsorted whole blood was done on bulk RNA, leaving chains unpaired. General observations from the study: CD4 and private specificities were missed by VDJdb matching, which favored anti-spike CD8 responses.

Unique molecular identifiers were attached to individual cDNA molecules. TCRdb reanalysed the 5' RACE reads using MiXCR and keeps one entry per CDR3 protein. The table lists about 28,000 distinct CDR3 sequences, around 5.4% of them singletons. The V gene lost 7 bases and the J gene lost 0 bases, with 6 bases spanning the gap. Germline V CDR1 and CDR2: MNHNY, SVGAGI (reference sequence). The CDR3 length is 12 residues. The sample holds many counts of this clonotype. Its antigen is as yet unknown. Specimen: whole blood. The J gene is TRBJ1-2, the V gene TRBV6-6; D remains ambiguous. The TCR comes from an adult who was a healthcare worker with PCR-confirmed SARS-CoV-2 infection or an uninfected control (not recorded which). The DNA of the CDR3 is TGTGCCAGCACCAGAGCTAACTATGGCTACACCTTC. Translation gives CASTRANYGYTF.